This TCR beta chain emerged from a study of graft-versus-host responses after intestinal transplantation. Method: immunoSEQ multiplex PCR; TCRdb's copy keeps in-frame clones and lacks some. The table lists roughly 64,000 clones, over 90% of them singletons, with about 1.7% in the top ten. Comment on this clone: Antigen unknown.

The J segment lost 5 bases and the V segment lost 0 bases, leaving 7 bases of the junction unmatched. The CDR3 has 17 residues. Germline CDR1 is SGHVS and CDR2 is FQNEAQ. V usage is TRBV7-8 and J usage is TRBJ2-1; 10 nucleotides match TRBD2. Sequencing used unstimulated CD8+ T cells sorted from spleen or lymph node cells, obtained before transplant. The receptor comes from a human donor who was the organ donor for an intestinal transplant. The CDR3 bases are TGTGCCAGCAGCTTAGCTGGAAGGCTAGCGGGAGACAATGAGCAGTTCTTC. It specifies CASSLAGRLAGDNEQFF.